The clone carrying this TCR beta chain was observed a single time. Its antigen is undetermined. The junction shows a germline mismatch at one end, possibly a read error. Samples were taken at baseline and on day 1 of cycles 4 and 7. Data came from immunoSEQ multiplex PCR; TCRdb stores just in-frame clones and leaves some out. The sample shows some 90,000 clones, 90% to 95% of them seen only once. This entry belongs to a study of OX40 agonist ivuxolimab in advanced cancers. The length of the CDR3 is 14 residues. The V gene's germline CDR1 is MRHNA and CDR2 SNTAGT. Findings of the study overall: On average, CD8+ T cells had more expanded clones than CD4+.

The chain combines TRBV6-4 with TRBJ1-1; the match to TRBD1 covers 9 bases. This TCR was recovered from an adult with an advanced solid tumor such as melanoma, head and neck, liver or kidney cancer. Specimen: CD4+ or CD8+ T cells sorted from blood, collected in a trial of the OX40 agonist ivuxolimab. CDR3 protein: CADGQGSEDTEVFF. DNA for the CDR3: TGTGCCGACGGACAGGGGAGTGAGGACACTGAAGTTTTCTTT.